This TCR beta chain was documented in a study of CD8 T cells in ankylosing spondylitis. It was by quantitative 5'-RACE with molecular barcodes that TCR beta libraries were made. One entry per CDR3 protein results from TCRdb running MiXCR on the 5' RACE reads. Of about 400,000 distinct CDR3 sequences listed, 20% to 25% are singletons. Points from the study as a whole: Seemingly characteristic of ankylosing spondylitis blood was a TCR beta motif consisting of eight highly homologous variants. Reportedly, significant enrichment of disease-linked clones occurred in matched ankylosing spondylitis synovial fluid.

Only a few counts were recorded for this clonotype. Its target is not known. Trimming removed 1 base from V and 1 base from J, with 9 bases in between. Looked up from germline, CDR1 is MDHEN and CDR2 is SYDVKM. The CDR3 contains 15 residues. The TCR originated in a male donor with ankylosing spondylitis or in good health (not recorded which). Material for sequencing was blood, either unsorted or a sorted T cell fraction (not recorded which). The V gene is TRBV28, the J gene TRBJ2-3; D is possibly TRBD2 (6 bases). CDR3 loop: CASSLLGGGTDTQYF. The CDR3 DNA sequence: TGTGCCAGCAGTTTATTGGGCGGGGGCACAGATACGCAGTATTTT. Full variable domain (outside the CDR3, taken from reference TRBV28 and TRBJ2-3): DVKVTQSSRYLVKRTGEKVFLECVQDMDHENMFWYRQDPGLGLRLIYFSYDVKMKEKGDIPEGYSVSREKKERFSLILESASTNQTSMYLCASSLLGGGTDTQYFGPGTRLTVL.